Below, one T cell receptor (beta chain) is given with its context. Clinical history as reported by participants underpinned cohort assignment. Per the original data handling: Amplification from reference gene primers served as the basis for estimated nucleated cell counts. The method was immunoSEQ multiplex PCR; TCRdb's version includes in-frame clones alone and lacks a portion of them. For V, J and clone size, that table is used; D and trimming come from the DNA. The table records under 200,000 clones, approximately 80% of them present only once. This entry comes from a study of blood T cell repertoires in COVID-19. The germline V gene encodes CDR1 SSHAT and CDR2 FNYEAQ (reference sequence). With 6 bases clipped from V and 5 bases from J, the junction kept 8 bases outside the gene matches. This CDR3 spans 16 amino acids.

The rearrangement links TRBV7-7 to TRBJ2-3; 13 nucleotides line up with TRBD2. Material: PBMCs or T cells enriched from blood (not recorded which). The TCR comes from a woman aged 55-70 years with acute COVID-19. CDR3 nucleotide sequence: TGTGCCAGCAGTTGGACTAGCGGGAGCGGCCTAGATACGCAGTATTTT. Protein: CASSWTSGSGLDTQYF.